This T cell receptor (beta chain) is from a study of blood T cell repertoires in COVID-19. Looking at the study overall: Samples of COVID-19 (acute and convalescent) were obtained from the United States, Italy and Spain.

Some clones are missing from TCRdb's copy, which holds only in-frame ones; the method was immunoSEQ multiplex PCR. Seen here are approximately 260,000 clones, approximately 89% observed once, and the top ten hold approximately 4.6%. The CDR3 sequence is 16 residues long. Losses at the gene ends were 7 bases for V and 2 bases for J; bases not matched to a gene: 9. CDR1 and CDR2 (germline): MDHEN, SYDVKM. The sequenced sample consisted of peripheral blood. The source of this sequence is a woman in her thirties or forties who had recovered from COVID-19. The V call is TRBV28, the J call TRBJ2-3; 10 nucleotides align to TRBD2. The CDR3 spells CASTTSGAYITDTQYF. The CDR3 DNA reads TGTGCCAGCACCACTAGCGGGGCATATATCACAGATACGCAGTATTTT. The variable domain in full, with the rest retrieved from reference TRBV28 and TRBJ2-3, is DVKVTQSSRYLVKRTGEKVFLECVQDMDHENMFWYRQDPGLGLRLIYFSYDVKMKEKGDIPEGYSVSREKKERFSLILESASTNQTSMYLCASTTSGAYITDTQYFGPGTRLTVL.